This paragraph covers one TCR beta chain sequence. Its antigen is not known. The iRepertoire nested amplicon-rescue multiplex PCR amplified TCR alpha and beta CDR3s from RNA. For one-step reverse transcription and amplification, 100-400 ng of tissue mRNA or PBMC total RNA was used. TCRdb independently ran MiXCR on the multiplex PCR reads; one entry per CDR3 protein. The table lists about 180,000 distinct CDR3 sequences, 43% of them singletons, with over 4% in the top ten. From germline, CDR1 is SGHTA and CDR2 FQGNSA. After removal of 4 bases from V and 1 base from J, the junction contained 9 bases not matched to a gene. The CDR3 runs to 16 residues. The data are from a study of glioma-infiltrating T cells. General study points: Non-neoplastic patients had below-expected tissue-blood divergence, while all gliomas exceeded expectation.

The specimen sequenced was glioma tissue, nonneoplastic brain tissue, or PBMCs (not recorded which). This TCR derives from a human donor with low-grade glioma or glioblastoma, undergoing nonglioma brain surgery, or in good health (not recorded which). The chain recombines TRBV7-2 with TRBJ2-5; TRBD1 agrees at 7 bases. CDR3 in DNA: TGTGCCAGCAGCTCCCCGGGACAGATAGTCCAAGAGACCCAGTACTTC. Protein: CASSSPGQIVQETQYF.